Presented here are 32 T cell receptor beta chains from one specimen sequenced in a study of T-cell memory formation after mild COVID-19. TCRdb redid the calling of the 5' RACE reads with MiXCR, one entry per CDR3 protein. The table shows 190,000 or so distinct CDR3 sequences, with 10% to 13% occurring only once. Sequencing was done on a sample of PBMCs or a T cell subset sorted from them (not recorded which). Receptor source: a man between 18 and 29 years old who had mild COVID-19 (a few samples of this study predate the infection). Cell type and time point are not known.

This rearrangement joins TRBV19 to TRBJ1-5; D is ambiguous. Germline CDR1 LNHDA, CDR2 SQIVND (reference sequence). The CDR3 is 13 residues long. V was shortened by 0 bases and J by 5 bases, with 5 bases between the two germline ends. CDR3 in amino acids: CASSIEGYQPQHF. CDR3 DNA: TGTGCCAGTAGTATAGAGGGGTATCAGCCCCAGCATTTT. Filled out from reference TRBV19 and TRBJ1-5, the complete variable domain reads DGGITQSPKYLFRKEGQNVTLSCEQNLNHDAMYWYRQDPGQGLRLIYYSQIVNDFQKGDIAEGYSVSREKKESFPLTVTSAQKNPTAFYLCASSIEGYQPQHFGDGTRLSIL.

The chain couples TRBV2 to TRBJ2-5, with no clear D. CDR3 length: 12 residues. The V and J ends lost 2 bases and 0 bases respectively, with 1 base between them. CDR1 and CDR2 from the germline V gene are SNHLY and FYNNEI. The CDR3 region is CASSEYQETQYF. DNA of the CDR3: TGTGCCAGCAGTGAATACCAAGAGACCCAGTACTTC.

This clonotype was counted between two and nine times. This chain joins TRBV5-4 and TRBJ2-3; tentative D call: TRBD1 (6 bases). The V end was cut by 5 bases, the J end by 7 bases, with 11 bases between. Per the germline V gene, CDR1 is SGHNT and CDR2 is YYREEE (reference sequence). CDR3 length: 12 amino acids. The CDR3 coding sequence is TGTGCCAGCAGGGCCACAGGGAATACGCAGTATTTT. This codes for CASRATGNTQYF.

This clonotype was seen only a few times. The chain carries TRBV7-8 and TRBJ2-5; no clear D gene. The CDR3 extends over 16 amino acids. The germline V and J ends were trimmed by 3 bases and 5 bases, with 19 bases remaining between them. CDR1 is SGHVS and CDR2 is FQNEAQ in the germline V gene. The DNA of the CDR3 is TGTGCCAGCAGCTTGTTATTAATGACCAGTAGGGAGACCCAGTACTTC. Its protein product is CASSLLLMTSRETQYF.

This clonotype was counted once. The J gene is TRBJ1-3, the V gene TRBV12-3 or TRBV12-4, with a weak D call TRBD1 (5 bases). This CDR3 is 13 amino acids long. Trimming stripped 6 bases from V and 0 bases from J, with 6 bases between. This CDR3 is CASRDTSGNTIYF. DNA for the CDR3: TGTGCCAGCAGGGACACCTCTGGAAACACCATATATTTT.

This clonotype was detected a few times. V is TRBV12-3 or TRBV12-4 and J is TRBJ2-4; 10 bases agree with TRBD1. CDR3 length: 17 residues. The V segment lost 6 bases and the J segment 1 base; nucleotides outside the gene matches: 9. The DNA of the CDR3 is TGTGCCAGCAGAACTAATCCGGGACAGGGGGCCAAAAACATTCAGTACTTC. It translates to CASRTNPGQGAKNIQYF.

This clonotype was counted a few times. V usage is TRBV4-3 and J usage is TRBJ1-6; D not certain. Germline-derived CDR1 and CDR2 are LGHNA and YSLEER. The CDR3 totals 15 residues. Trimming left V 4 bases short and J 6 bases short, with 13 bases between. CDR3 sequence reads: CASSPTDLGNSPLHF. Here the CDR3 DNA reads TGCGCCAGCAGCCCGACGGACCTGGGTAATTCACCCCTCCACTTT.

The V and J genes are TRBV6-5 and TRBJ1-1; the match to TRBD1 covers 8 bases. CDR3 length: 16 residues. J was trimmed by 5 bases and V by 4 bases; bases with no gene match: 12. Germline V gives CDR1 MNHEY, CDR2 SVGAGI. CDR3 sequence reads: CASSSPSGGRLTEAFF. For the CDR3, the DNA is TGTGCCAGCAGTTCCCCTTCAGGGGGCCGGTTAACTGAAGCTTTCTTT.

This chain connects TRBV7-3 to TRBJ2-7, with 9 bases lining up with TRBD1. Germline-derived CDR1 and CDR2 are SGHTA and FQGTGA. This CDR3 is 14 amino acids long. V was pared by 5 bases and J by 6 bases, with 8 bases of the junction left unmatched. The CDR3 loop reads CASSPSGTGSEQYF. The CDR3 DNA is TGTGCCAGCAGCCCCTCTGGGACAGGGTCCGAGCAGTACTTC. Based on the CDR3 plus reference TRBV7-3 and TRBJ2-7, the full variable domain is GAGVSQTPSNKVTEKGKYVELRCDPISGHTALYWYRQSLGQGPEFLIYFQGTGAADDSGLPNDRFFAVRPEGSVSTLKIQRTERGDSAVYLCASSPSGTGSEQYFGPGTRLTVT.

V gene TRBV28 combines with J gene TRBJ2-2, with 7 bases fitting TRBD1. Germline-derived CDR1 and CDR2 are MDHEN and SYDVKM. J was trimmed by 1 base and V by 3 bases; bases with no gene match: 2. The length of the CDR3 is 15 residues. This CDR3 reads CASSLGTENTGELFF. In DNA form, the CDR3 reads TGTGCCAGCAGTTTGGGGACAGAGAACACCGGGGAGCTGTTTTTT.

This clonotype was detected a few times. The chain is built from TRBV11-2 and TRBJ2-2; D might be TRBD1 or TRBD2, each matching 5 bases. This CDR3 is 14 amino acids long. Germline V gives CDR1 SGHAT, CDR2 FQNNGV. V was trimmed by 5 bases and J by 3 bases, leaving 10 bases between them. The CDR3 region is CASSRDGDTGELFF. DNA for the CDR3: TGTGCCAGCAGCCGGGACGGGGACACCGGGGAGCTGTTTTTT.

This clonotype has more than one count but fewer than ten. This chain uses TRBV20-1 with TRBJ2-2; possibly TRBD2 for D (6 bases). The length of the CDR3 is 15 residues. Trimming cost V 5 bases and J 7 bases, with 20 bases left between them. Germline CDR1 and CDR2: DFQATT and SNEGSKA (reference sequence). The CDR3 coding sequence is TGCAGTGCTCCCACCGGCGGGGTTATAGGCGGGGAGCTGTTTTTT. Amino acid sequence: CSAPTGGVIGGELFF.

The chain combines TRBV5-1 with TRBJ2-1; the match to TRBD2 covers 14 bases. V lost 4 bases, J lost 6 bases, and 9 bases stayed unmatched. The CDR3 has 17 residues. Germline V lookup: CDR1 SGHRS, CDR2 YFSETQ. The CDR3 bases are TGCGCCAGCAGCCGGACTAGCGGGGGGATTGGGGTCAATGAGCAGTTCTTC. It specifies CASSRTSGGIGVNEQFF.

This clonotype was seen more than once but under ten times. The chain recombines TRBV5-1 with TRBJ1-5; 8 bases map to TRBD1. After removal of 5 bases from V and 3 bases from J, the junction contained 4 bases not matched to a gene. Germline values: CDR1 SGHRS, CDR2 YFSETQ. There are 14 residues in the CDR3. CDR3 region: CASSSGQVNQPQHF. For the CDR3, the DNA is TGCGCCAGCAGTTCGGGACAGGTCAATCAGCCCCAGCATTTT. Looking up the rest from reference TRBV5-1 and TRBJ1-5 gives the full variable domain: KAGVTQTPRYLIKTRGQQVTLSCSPISGHRSVSWYQQTPGQGLQFLFEYFSETQRNKGNFPGRFSGRQFSNSRSEMNVSTLELGDSALYLCASSSGQVNQPQHFGDGTRLSIL.

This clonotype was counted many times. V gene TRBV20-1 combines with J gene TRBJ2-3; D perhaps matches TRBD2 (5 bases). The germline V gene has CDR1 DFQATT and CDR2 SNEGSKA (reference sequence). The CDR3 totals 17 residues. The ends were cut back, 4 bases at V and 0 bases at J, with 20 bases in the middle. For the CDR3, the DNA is TGCAGTGCTACGCCTCTGGGAGCGCTATCAAGCACAGATACGCAGTATTTT. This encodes CSATPLGALSSTDTQYF.

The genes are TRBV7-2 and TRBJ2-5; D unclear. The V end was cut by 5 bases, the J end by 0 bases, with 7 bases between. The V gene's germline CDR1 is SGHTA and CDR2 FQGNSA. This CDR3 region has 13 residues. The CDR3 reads CASSPMYQETQYF. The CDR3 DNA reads TGTGCCAGCAGCCCGATGTACCAAGAGACCCAGTACTTC.

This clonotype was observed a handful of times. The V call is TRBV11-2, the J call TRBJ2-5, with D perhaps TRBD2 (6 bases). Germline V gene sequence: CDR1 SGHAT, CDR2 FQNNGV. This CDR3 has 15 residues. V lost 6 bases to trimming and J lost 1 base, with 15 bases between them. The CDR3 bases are TGTGCCAGCAGGCGTATAGCGGCCCGCCAAGAGACCCAGTACTTC. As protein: CASRRIAARQETQYF.

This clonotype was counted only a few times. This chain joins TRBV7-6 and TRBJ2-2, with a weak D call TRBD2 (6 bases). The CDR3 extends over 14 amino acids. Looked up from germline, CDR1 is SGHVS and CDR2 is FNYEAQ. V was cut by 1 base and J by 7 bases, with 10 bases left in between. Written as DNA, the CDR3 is TGTGCCAGCAGCTTAGTCGACGGGGGCGGGGAGCTGTTTTTT. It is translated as CASSLVDGGGELFF. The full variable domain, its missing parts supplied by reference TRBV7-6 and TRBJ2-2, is GAGVSQSPRYKVTKRGQDVALRCDPISGHVSLYWYRQALGQGPEFLTYFNYEAQQDKSGLPNDRFSAERPEGSISTLTIQRTEQRDSAMYRCASSLVDGGGELFFGEGSRLTVL.

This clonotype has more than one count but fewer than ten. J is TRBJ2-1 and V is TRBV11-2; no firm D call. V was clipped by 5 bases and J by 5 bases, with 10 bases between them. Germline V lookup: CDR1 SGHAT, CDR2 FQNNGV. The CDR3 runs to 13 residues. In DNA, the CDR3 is TGTGCCAGCAGCCAGGCGCGTCACAATGAGCAGTTCTTC. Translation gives CASSQARHNEQFF.

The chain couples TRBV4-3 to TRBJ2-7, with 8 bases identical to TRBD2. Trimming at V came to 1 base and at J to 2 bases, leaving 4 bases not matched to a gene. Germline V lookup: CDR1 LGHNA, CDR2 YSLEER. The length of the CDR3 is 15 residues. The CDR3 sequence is CASSQGVAGPYEQYF. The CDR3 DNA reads TGCGCCAGCAGCCAAGGAGTAGCGGGGCCCTACGAGCAGTACTTC.

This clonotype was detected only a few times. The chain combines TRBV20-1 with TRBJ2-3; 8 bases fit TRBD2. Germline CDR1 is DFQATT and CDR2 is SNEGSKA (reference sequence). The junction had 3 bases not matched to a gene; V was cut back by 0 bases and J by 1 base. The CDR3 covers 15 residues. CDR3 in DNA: TGCAGTGCTAGAGATCCAGCGGGGGGCACAGATACGCAGTATTTT. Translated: CSARDPAGGTDTQYF.

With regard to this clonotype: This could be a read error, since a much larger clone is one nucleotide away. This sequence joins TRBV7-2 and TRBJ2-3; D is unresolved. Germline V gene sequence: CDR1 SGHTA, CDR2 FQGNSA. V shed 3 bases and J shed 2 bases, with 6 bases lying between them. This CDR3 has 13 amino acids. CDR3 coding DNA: TGTGCCAGCAGCTTGGTCAACACAGATACGCAGTATTTT. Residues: CASSLVNTDTQYF.

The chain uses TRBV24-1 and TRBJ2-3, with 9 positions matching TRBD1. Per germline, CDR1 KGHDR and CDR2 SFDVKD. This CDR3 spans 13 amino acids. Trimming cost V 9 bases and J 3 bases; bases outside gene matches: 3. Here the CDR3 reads CATGGQGTDTQYF. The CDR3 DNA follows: TGTGCCACCGGAGGACAGGGGACAGATACGCAGTATTTT.

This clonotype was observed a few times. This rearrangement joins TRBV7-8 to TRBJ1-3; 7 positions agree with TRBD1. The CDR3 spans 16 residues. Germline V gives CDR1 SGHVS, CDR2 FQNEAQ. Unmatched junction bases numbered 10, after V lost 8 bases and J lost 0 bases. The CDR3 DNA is TGTGCCAGCGTACAGGACAGGCCTTACTCTGGAAACACCATATATTTT. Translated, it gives CASVQDRPYSGNTIYF. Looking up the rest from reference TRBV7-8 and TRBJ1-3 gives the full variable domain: GAGVSQSPRYKVAKRGQDVALRCDPISGHVSLFWYQQALGQGPEFLTYFQNEAQLDKSGLPSDRFFAERPEGSVSTLKIQRTQQEDSAVYLCASVQDRPYSGNTIYFGEGSWLTVV.

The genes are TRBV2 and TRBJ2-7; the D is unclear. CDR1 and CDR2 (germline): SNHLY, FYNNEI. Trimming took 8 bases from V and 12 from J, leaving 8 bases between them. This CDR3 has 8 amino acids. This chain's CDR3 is CASGRRYF. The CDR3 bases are TGTGCCAGCGGAAGACGGTACTTC.

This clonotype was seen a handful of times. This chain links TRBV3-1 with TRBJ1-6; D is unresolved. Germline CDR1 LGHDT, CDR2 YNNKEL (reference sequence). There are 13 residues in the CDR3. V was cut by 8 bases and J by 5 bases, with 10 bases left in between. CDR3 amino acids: CASRAHDNSPLHF. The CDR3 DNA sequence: TGTGCCAGCCGGGCTCACGATAATTCACCCCTCCACTTT.

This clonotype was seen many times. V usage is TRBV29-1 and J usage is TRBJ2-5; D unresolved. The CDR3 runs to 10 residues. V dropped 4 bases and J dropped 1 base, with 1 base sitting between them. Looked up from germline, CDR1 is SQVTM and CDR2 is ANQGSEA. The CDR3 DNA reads TGCAGCGTTGGCCAAGAGACCCAGTACTTC. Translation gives CSVGQETQYF. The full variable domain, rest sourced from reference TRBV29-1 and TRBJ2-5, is SAVISQKPSRDICQRGTSLTIQCQVDSQVTMMFWYRQQPGQSLTLIATANQGSEATYESGFVIDKFPISRPNLTFSTLTVSNMSPEDSSIYLCSVGQETQYFGPGTRLLVL.

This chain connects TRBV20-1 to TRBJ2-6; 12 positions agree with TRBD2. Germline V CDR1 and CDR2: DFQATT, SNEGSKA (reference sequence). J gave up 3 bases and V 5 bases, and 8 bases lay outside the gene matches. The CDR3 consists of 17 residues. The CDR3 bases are TGCAGTGCTTTATCGACTAGCGGGGGAAGTGGGGCCAACGTCCTGACTTTC. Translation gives CSALSTSGGSGANVLTF.

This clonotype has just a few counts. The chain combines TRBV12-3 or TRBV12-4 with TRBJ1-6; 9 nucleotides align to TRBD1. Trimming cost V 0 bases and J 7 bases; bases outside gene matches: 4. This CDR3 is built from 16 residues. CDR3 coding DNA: TGTGCCAGCAGTTTAGCGGGGACAGGGTCGAATTCACCCCTCCACTTT. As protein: CASSLAGTGSNSPLHF.

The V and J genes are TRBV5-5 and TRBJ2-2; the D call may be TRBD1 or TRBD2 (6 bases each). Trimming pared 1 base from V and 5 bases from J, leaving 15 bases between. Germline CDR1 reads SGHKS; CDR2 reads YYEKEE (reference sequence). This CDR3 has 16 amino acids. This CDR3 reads CASSLPGALGTGELFF. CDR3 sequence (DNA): TGTGCCAGCAGCTTGCCGGGGGCGCTGGGTACCGGGGAGCTGTTTTTT.

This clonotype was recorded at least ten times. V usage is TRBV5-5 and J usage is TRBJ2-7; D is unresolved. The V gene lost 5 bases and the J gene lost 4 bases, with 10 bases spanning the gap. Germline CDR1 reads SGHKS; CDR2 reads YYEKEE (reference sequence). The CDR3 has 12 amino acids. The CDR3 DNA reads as TGTGCCAGCAGTCTGCTGGGTTACGAGCAGTACGTC. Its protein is CASSLLGYEQYV.

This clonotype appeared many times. The CDR3 nucleotides read TGTGCCAGCAGTTTAGTACTGGGGTCCTACGAGCAGTACTTC. As protein: CASSLVLGSYEQYF. This sequence joins TRBV12-3 or TRBV12-4 and TRBJ2-7; D remains ambiguous. Trimming took 1 base from V and 1 from J, leaving 8 bases between them. There are 14 residues in the CDR3.